A single sample gave rise to the 28 T cell receptor beta chains below, sequenced in a study of PD-1 blockade in classical Hodgkin lymphoma. The method was immunoSEQ multiplex PCR; TCRdb's version includes in-frame clones alone and lacks a portion of them. The table has about 36,000 clones, approximately 69% seen once. Every patient had relapsed following autologous stem cell transplantation, and cohorts differed in brentuximab vedotin exposure. Sequencing used peripheral blood mononuclear cells (PBMCs), obtained before the second cycle of nivolumab. The receptors were gathered from a human donor with classical Hodgkin lymphoma.

This chain connects TRBV6-5 to TRBJ2-4; 7 nucleotides match TRBD1. The V and J ends lost 1 base and 14 bases, in that order; junction bases with no gene match: 8. Germline V gene data show CDR1 as MNHEY and CDR2 as SVGAGI. The CDR3 runs to 13 residues. This chain's CDR3 is CASSYYIRDSEYF. The CDR3 nucleotides read TGTGCCAGCAGTTACTACATCCGGGACAGTGAGTACTTC.

The rearrangement links TRBV5-1 to TRBJ2-7; either TRBD1 or TRBD2 may supply D (5 bases each). Germline values: CDR1 SGHRS, CDR2 YFSETQ. The CDR3 extends over 14 amino acids. Between the trimmed V and J ends, which lost 0 bases and 2 bases, there was a span of 9 bases. The CDR3 loop is CASSLAGTTYEQYF. The CDR3 nucleotides are TGCGCCAGCAGCTTGGCAGGGACGACCTACGAGCAGTACTTC. The full variable domain, its missing parts supplied by reference TRBV5-1 and TRBJ2-7, is KAGVTQTPRYLIKTRGQQVTLSCSPISGHRSVSWYQQTPGQGLQFLFEYFSETQRNKGNFPGRFSGRQFSNSRSEMNVSTLELGDSALYLCASSLAGTTYEQYFGPGTRLTVT.

This chain joins TRBV9 and TRBJ2-1, with a tentative D call TRBD1 (6 bases). From germline, CDR1 is SGDLS and CDR2 YYNGEE. The CDR3 is made up of 17 amino acids. V lost 0 bases, J lost 5 bases, and 18 bases lay in between. The CDR3 coding sequence is TGTGCCAGCAGCGTAGACCCCTACAGGGATATCAACAATGAGCAGTTCTTC. Residues: CASSVDPYRDINNEQFF.

The chain employs TRBV7-3 and TRBJ1-5, with unresolved D. The CDR3 length is 13 residues. Germline assignment: CDR1 SGHTA and CDR2 FQGTGA. Trimming removed 2 bases from V and 3 bases from J, with 5 bases in between. CDR3 bases: TGTGCCAGCAGCTTAGCAGTCAATCAGCCCCAGCATTTT. It codes for CASSLAVNQPQHF.

This clone came up a few times. The V and J genes are TRBV10-3 and TRBJ2-2; TRBD1 aligns across 8 bases. The CDR3 contains 14 residues. Germline-derived CDR1 and CDR2 are ENHRY and SYGVKD. After removal of 4 bases from V and 5 bases from J, the junction contained 3 bases not matched to a gene. The CDR3 nucleotides are TGTGCCATCAGTGGACAGGGGAGGACCGGGGAGCTGTTTTTT. This encodes CAISGQGRTGELFF.

This clone was observed a handful of times. V and J are TRBV2 and TRBJ1-2; D is perhaps TRBD1 (5 bases). The germline V and J ends were trimmed by 5 bases and 8 bases, with 18 bases remaining between them. Per the germline V gene, CDR1 is SNHLY and CDR2 is FYNNEI. The CDR3 spans 14 residues. The CDR3 is CASSITGTVGGYTF. DNA of the CDR3: TGTGCCAGCAGTATAACCGGGACTGTGGGGGGCTACACCTTC. Complete variable domain (other parts from reference TRBV2 and TRBJ1-2): EPEVTQTPSHQVTQMGQEVILRCVPISNHLYFYWYRQILGQKVEFLVSFYNNEISEKSEIFDDQFSVERPDGSNFTLKIRSTKLEDSAMYFCASSITGTVGGYTFGSGTRLTVV.

The rearrangement links TRBV7-2 to TRBJ2-1, with D unresolved. Germline V gene sequence: CDR1 SGHTA, CDR2 FQGNSA. This CDR3 is built from 19 residues. V was pared by 1 base and J by 6 bases, with 25 bases between. The CDR3 spells CASSLVRVAGPLGRNEQFF. The DNA for the CDR3 is TGTGCCAGCAGCTTAGTACGGGTGGCTGGTCCCCTAGGGCGCAATGAGCAGTTCTTC. Supplemented by reference TRBV7-2 and TRBJ2-1, the full variable domain reads GAGVSQSPSNKVTEKGKDVELRCDPISGHTALYWYRQSLGQGLEFLIYFQGNSAPDKSGLPSDRFSAERTGGSVSTLTIQRTQQEDSAVYLCASSLVRVAGPLGRNEQFFGPGTRLTVL.

V and J are TRBV5-1 and TRBJ1-3; D possibly corresponds to TRBD1 (6 bases). The CDR3 covers 16 residues. Trimming cost V 3 bases and J 0 bases, with 13 bases left between them. Germline CDR1 is SGHRS and CDR2 is YFSETQ. CDR3 coding DNA: TGCGCCAGCAGCTCGGGACAAGGATACTCTGGAAACACCATATATTTT. It translates to CASSSGQGYSGNTIYF.

The CDR3 region is CASSSGRSTNEKLFF. The DNA for the CDR3 is TGTGCCAGCAGCTCAGGGAGATCAACTAATGAAAAACTGTTTTTT. This chain uses TRBV7-9 with TRBJ1-4; maybe TRBD1 (5 bases). Trimming removed 4 bases at V and 0 bases at J, with 9 bases between. The CDR3 is made up of 15 amino acids. The germline V gene has CDR1 SEHNR and CDR2 FQNEAQ (reference sequence).

The V gene is TRBV4-2, the J gene TRBJ2-1, with D uncertain. V was shortened by 5 bases and J by 5 bases, with 4 bases between the two germline ends. The length of the CDR3 is 11 residues. CDR1 and CDR2 (germline): LGHNA, YNFKEQ. The CDR3 loop is CASSSHNEQFF. The CDR3 coding sequence is TGTGCCAGCAGCTCTCACAATGAGCAGTTCTTC.

V gene TRBV10-3 combines with J gene TRBJ2-1, with 8 nucleotides matching TRBD2. From germline, CDR1 is ENHRY and CDR2 SYGVKD. The CDR3 spans 14 residues. V lost 6 bases to trimming and J lost 1 base; unmatched junction nucleotides: 2. The CDR3 region is CAIRERESYNEQFF. The DNA for the CDR3 is TGTGCCATCAGGGAGCGGGAGTCCTACAATGAGCAGTTCTTC.

This clone was recorded only once. The genes are TRBV30 and TRBJ2-3; 7 bases fit TRBD1. The CDR3 runs to 14 residues. V lost 3 bases and J lost 5; bases outside the gene matches: 8. CDR1 is GTSNPN and CDR2 is SVGIG in the germline V gene (reference sequence). CDR3 sequence reads: CAWSRDSYIDTQYF. The CDR3 nucleotides read TGTGCCTGGAGCCGGGACAGCTACATAGATACGCAGTATTTT.

The chain is built from TRBV11-3 and TRBJ1-2; 8 bases are a match to TRBD1. The CDR3 loop spans 13 amino acids. The V gene end was trimmed by 6 bases and the J gene end by 7 bases; junction bases not matched to a gene: 7. Germline-derived CDR1 and CDR2 are SGHNT and YENEEA. The DNA of the CDR3 is TGTGCCAGCAGTTGGACAGGGTCGTTTGGCTACACCTTC. Amino acids: CASSWTGSFGYTF.

This clone was observed a few times. The chain couples TRBV11-3 to TRBJ1-1; D call uncertain. CDR1 is SGHNT, CDR2 YENEEA, per germline. The CDR3 is 15 amino acids. Between the trimmed V and J ends, which lost 4 bases and 1 base, there was a span of 13 bases. CDR3 region: CASSSGTRPNTEAFF. CDR3 DNA: TGTGCCAGCAGCTCCGGAACAAGACCGAACACTGAAGCTTTCTTT.

The J gene is TRBJ1-3, the V gene TRBV15; 8 bases match TRBD1. With V trimmed by 7 bases and J by 0 bases, 5 bases remained unmatched. The CDR3 totals 15 residues. Germline assignment: CDR1 LNHNV and CDR2 YYDKDF (reference sequence). DNA of the CDR3: TGTGCCACCAAAGGACAGGGAATCTCTGGAAACACCATATATTTT. Encoded protein: CATKGQGISGNTIYF.

This clone was seen once. J is TRBJ1-4 and V is TRBV28, with D perhaps TRBD1 (5 bases). The V and J ends lost 5 bases and 8 bases respectively, with 18 bases between them. Germline CDR1 and CDR2: MDHEN and SYDVKM. The CDR3 is 15 residues long. CDR3 in amino acids: CASSRGIGAPEKLFF. CDR3 sequence (DNA): TGTGCCAGCAGTCGCGGTATCGGGGCCCCAGAAAAACTGTTTTTT. Filled out from reference TRBV28 and TRBJ1-4, the complete variable domain reads DVKVTQSSRYLVKRTGEKVFLECVQDMDHENMFWYRQDPGLGLRLIYFSYDVKMKEKGDIPEGYSVSREKKERFSLILESASTNQTSMYLCASSRGIGAPEKLFFGSGTQLSVL.

The rearrangement joins TRBV29-1 to TRBJ1-1; a possible D gene is TRBD1 (6 bases). V was cut by 4 bases and J by 8 bases, with 20 bases left in between. In germline, CDR1 is SQVTM, CDR2 ANQGSEA. The CDR3 loop spans 14 amino acids. In DNA form, the CDR3 reads TGCAGCGTTGTGCAGTCTGGGGTAAGGGGGGAAGCTTTCTTT. It translates to CSVVQSGVRGEAFF.

Judged by abundance, this clone is medium-sized. This chain connects TRBV19 to TRBJ1-6; a weak D match, TRBD1 (5 bases). The V gene lost 3 bases and the J gene lost 0 bases, with 9 bases spanning the gap. The germline V gene encodes CDR1 LNHDA and CDR2 SQIVND (reference sequence). The CDR3 runs to 16 residues. This CDR3 is CASSMGGSSYNSPLHF. CDR3 DNA: TGTGCCAGTAGTATGGGGGGGAGCTCCTATAATTCACCCCTCCACTTT.

The chain couples TRBV28 to TRBJ1-2, with D possibly TRBD1 on 5 matching bases. Trimming removed 5 bases at V and 5 bases at J, with 9 bases between. The CDR3 runs to 12 residues. The germline CDR1 and CDR2 sequences are MDHEN and SYDVKM. CDR3 protein: CASSPRGYGYTF. Here the CDR3 DNA reads TGTGCCAGCAGTCCAAGGGGTTATGGCTACACCTTC.

DNA of the CDR3: TGTGCCAGCAGACAGCGGGGGGGATACAATGAGCAGTTCTTC. Amino acids: CASRQRGGYNEQFF. This chain connects TRBV6-5 to TRBJ2-1; 10 bases are shared with TRBD2. Per germline, CDR1 MNHEY and CDR2 SVGAGI. This CDR3 is built from 14 residues. J lost 4 bases, V lost 6 bases, and 3 bases had no gene match.

The V call is TRBV23-1, the J call TRBJ1-2, with D possibly being TRBD1 (5 bases). TRBV23-1 is an ORF; its function is uncertain. CDR3 size: 15 residues. Trimming removed 4 bases from V and 8 bases from J, with 20 bases in between. The CDR3 DNA is TGCGCCAGCAGTCCGCGGGGCAGGTGGTGGAGGGGCTACACCTTC. It is translated as CASSPRGRWWRGYTF.

This clone was recorded once. The V and J genes are TRBV7-9 and TRBJ1-4; 8 nucleotides match TRBD1. This CDR3 has 15 residues. After removal of 3 bases from V and 6 bases from J, the junction contained 6 bases not matched to a gene. CDR1 is SEHNR and CDR2 is FQNEAQ in the germline V gene (reference sequence). The CDR3 DNA sequence: TGTGCCAGCAGCTTCCAGGGGGCGCGTCATGAAAAACTGTTTTTT. As protein: CASSFQGARHEKLFF.

The CDR3 is CASSVSGEETQYF. The CDR3 DNA sequence: TGCGCCAGCAGCGTTAGCGGGGAAGAGACCCAGTACTTC. V gene TRBV4-1 combines with J gene TRBJ2-5; 8 bases map to TRBD2. The germline gives CDR1 MGHRA, CDR2 YSYEKL. The junction had 2 bases not matched to a gene; V was cut back by 5 bases and J by 3 bases. This CDR3 comprises 13 residues.

The chain carries TRBV6-6 and TRBJ2-3; 7 bases fit TRBD1. The length of the CDR3 is 12 residues. Trimming removed 11 bases from V and 4 bases from J; junction bases left unmatched: 6. Germline V gene lookup returns CDR1 MNHNY and CDR2 SVGAGI (reference sequence). The chain's CDR3 is CAGGQKSDTQYF. CDR3 nucleotides: TGTGCCGGGGGACAGAAATCAGATACGCAGTATTTT.

The CDR3 nucleotides are TGTGCCTGGACCACCGCAGGGGAGTGGGATAATTCACCCCTCCACTTT. It specifies CAWTTAGEWDNSPLHF. The chain links TRBV30 to TRBJ1-6; TRBD1 is a possible D gene (6 bases). V lost 4 bases and J 5 bases, leaving 18 bases between the germline ends. The CDR3 length is 16 residues. Germline loops: CDR1 GTSNPN, CDR2 SVGIG (reference sequence).

V is TRBV2 and J is TRBJ1-2, with 8 positions matching TRBD1. From germline, CDR1 is SNHLY and CDR2 FYNNEI. The CDR3 is 13 amino acids. With 6 bases clipped from V and 4 bases from J, the junction kept 4 bases outside the gene matches. The CDR3 DNA is TGTGCCAGCAGATCGACAGGGGTCTATGGCTACACCTTC. Protein: CASRSTGVYGYTF.

Worth noting for this clone: One end of the junction is discordant with germline, which a read error may explain. The gene calls are TRBV19 and TRBJ2-1; D remains unclear. Germline lookup yields CDR1 LNHDA and CDR2 SQIVND (reference sequence). This CDR3 is 11 amino acids long. The CDR3 bases are TGTGCCAGTAGTATATACAGTGAGCAGTTCTTC. Protein sequence: CASSIYSEQFF.

This rearrangement joins TRBV10-3 to TRBJ2-1, with TRBD2 identical over 10 bases. The junction had 4 bases not matched to a gene; V was cut back by 6 bases and J by 2 bases. The CDR3 contains 15 residues. Looked up from germline, CDR1 is ENHRY and CDR2 is SYGVKD. CDR3 sequence: CAIRTSGTPYNEQFF. The CDR3 DNA is TGTGCCATCAGAACTAGCGGGACCCCCTACAATGAGCAGTTCTTC.